This T cell receptor (beta chain) was recovered during a study of cytomegalovirus exposure and HLA in healthy donors. Remarks on this clone: Its antigen is unknown.

Germline V gene sequence: CDR1 SNHLY, CDR2 FYNNEI. The CDR3 sequence is 15 residues long. V lost 4 bases, J lost 4 bases, and 3 bases stayed unmatched. In the PCR, 60 Vbeta and 13 Jbeta primers were used. Here immunoSEQ multiplex PCR was the method, and the copy in TCRdb shows in-frame clones only, minus some. The top ten clones hold 1.5% to 2% of a sample with 190,000 or so clones, less than 90% of them seen once. Despite likely unrecorded immune exposures, the donors were nominally healthy at the time of sampling. Study observations and caveats: Several of the most significant clusters were apparently associated with common viral pathogens in a later analysis. A later analysis revealed that TCR association rates differed between HLA loci, peaking at DRB1 and bottoming out at HLA-C.

The specimen was PBMCs. This sequence joins TRBV2 and TRBJ2-2; TRBD1 matches at 10 bases. This receptor was taken from a middle-aged man in good health and CMV-seronegative. CDR3 bases: TGTGCCAGCAGTGGACGGACAGGGGGCACCGGGGAGCTGTTTTTT. The encoded protein is CASSGRTGGTGELFF.